These T cell receptor beta chains were read from a single sample in a study of technical replicates of blood from several donors. This table comes from immunoSEQ multiplex PCR, and its TCRdb copy is limited to in-frame clones, with some not included. This repertoire shows roughly 71,000 clones, more than 90% found once; its top ten account for over 0.3%. The source material was T cells isolated from PBMCs. The receptors originated from a human donor in good health. Both conserved end residues are part of each CDR3. The order of the fields is clone size, J gene, D gene, V gene, CDR3 DNA, CDR3 protein. D genes are given only for firm matches. Clone size is shown for a subset of rows, as once, few, many or a class of expanded clone.

abundance: NA; j_gene: TRBJ2-3; d_gene: NA; v_gene: TRBV7-3; CDR3nt: TGTGCCAGCAGCTTAGCGGGTACTACTAGCACAGATACGCAGTATTTT; CDR3aa: CASSLAGTTSTDTQYF
abundance: NA; j_gene: TRBJ2-7; d_gene: NA; v_gene: TRBV9; CDR3nt: TGTGCCAGCAGCGTAGCGGGAAGGGCCCACGAGCAGTACTTC; CDR3aa: CASSVAGRAHEQYF
abundance: NA; j_gene: TRBJ2-2; d_gene: NA; v_gene: TRBV6-1; CDR3nt: TGTGCCAGCAGTGAACAGGGATCGAACACCGGGGAGCTGTTTTTT; CDR3aa: CASSEQGSNTGELFF
abundance: few; j_gene: TRBJ1-1; d_gene: TRBD1; v_gene: TRBV7-6; CDR3nt: TGTGCCAGCAGCTTAGCGTCGGGACAGGGGACTTTCTTT; CDR3aa: CASSLASGQGTFF
abundance: NA; j_gene: TRBJ1-3; d_gene: NA; v_gene: TRBV29-1; CDR3nt: TGCAGCGTTGAGGGGCAGAATGGAAACACCATATATTTT; CDR3aa: CSVEGQNGNTIYF
abundance: few; j_gene: TRBJ1-2; d_gene: NA; v_gene: TRBV14; CDR3nt: TGTGCCAGCAGGCAGGGGCTTGATGGCTACACCTTC; CDR3aa: CASRQGLDGYTF
abundance: NA; j_gene: TRBJ2-7; d_gene: NA; v_gene: TRBV7-6; CDR3nt: TGTGCCAGCAGCATTACAGGCTACGAGCAGTACTTC; CDR3aa: CASSITGYEQYF
abundance: NA; j_gene: TRBJ2-1; d_gene: NA; v_gene: TRBV29-1; CDR3nt: TGCAGCGTTGGGACGGGAGTCTATGAGCAGTTCTTC; CDR3aa: CSVGTGVYEQFF
abundance: NA; j_gene: TRBJ2-1; d_gene: NA; v_gene: TRBV18; CDR3nt: TGTGCCAGCTCACCGGGAGGGGGCAATGAGCAGTTCTTC; CDR3aa: CASSPGGGNEQFF
abundance: NA; j_gene: TRBJ2-2; d_gene: NA; v_gene: TRBV6-4; CDR3nt: TGTGCCAGCAGTGACTCGCCGAGCACCGGGGAGCTGTTTTTT; CDR3aa: CASSDSPSTGELFF
abundance: NA; j_gene: TRBJ2-3; d_gene: NA; v_gene: TRBV27; CDR3nt: TGTGCCAGCAGTTTTGATAGCATGTACACAGATACGCAGTATTTT; CDR3aa: CASSFDSMYTDTQYF
abundance: NA; j_gene: TRBJ2-3; d_gene: NA; v_gene: TRBV5-1; CDR3nt: TGCGCCAGCAGCTTGGAACCGGAGGATACGCAGTATTTT; CDR3aa: CASSLEPEDTQYF
abundance: NA; j_gene: TRBJ1-1; d_gene: NA; v_gene: TRBV30; CDR3nt: TGTGCCTGGAGTGGTAACAGGGAAAGGTGGCCTGAAGCTTTCTTT; CDR3aa: CAWSGNRERWPEAFF
abundance: NA; j_gene: TRBJ1-1; d_gene: NA; v_gene: TRBV13; CDR3nt: TGTGCCAGCAGCTTAGGGGGAGCTACTTGGACTGAAGCTTTCTTT; CDR3aa: CASSLGGATWTEAFF
abundance: NA; j_gene: TRBJ2-3; d_gene: NA; v_gene: TRBV2; CDR3nt: TGTGCCAGCAGCGAAGACAGCGGCGGCACAGATACGCAGTATTTT; CDR3aa: CASSEDSGGTDTQYF
abundance: NA; j_gene: TRBJ1-2; d_gene: NA; v_gene: TRBV9; CDR3nt: TGTGCCAGCGAAGGGGGGGGCTATGACTATGGCTACACCTTC; CDR3aa: CASEGGGYDYGYTF
abundance: NA; j_gene: TRBJ2-1; d_gene: TRBD2; v_gene: TRBV7-2; CDR3nt: TGTGCCAGCAGCTTACGGTATCTAGCGGGAGGGGGTGAGCAGTTCTTC; CDR3aa: CASSLRYLAGGGEQFF